One sample yielded the 10 T cell receptor beta chains listed below, sequenced in a study of regulatory T cells in long-lasting Graves disease. Sample time point: persistent/refractory GD, antithyroid drugs over 5 years with positive TRAb. There was RNA extracted from PBMCs, and the TCR library was made from it. Sequencing libraries for TCR beta were prepared with iRepertoire HTBI primers and Arm-PCR of CDR3 regions. TCRdb re-called the multiplex PCR reads through MiXCR, storing one row per CDR3 protein. The sample yields 310,000 or so distinct CDR3 sequences, around 21% seen once. The specimen comprised peripheral blood mononuclear cells (PBMCs), sampled when the disease was refractory, from a patient treated with antithyroid drugs. The receptors derive from a female donor with Graves disease.

There are a few counts of this clonotype. V is TRBV19 and J is TRBJ2-2; D is undetermined. Germline CDR1 LNHDA, CDR2 SQIVND (reference sequence). The CDR3 is made up of 13 amino acids. Trimming pared 3 bases from V and 7 bases from J, leaving 9 bases between. CDR3 sequence reads: CASSIGRLGELFF. CDR3 sequence (DNA): TGTGCCAGTAGTATTGGAAGGCTCGGGGAGCTGTTTTTT.

This clonotype has at least ten counts. This chain's CDR3 is CASSYNRGAYEQYF. CDR3 nucleotide sequence: TGTGCCAGCAGTTACAACAGGGGGGCCTACGAGCAGTACTTC. V usage is TRBV13 and J usage is TRBJ2-7, with TRBD1 identical over 8 bases. CDR3 length equals 14 residues. With V trimmed by 6 bases and J by 2 bases, 6 bases remained unmatched. Germline CDR1 PRHDT, CDR2 FYEKMQ (reference sequence).

In its sample, this clonotype was seen a few times. V usage is TRBV28 and J usage is TRBJ1-1, with D hard to call. V gave up 10 bases and J gave up 2 bases, with 8 bases separating them. Germline-derived CDR1 and CDR2 are MDHEN and SYDVKM. The length of the CDR3 is 11 residues. The CDR3 sequence: CAITTNTEAFF. The DNA for the CDR3 is TGTGCCATCACAACCAACACTGAAGCTTTCTTT.

This clonotype appeared a few times. The chain is built from TRBV20-1 and TRBJ1-3; 7 positions agree with TRBD1. Trimming cost V 3 bases and J 4 bases; bases outside gene matches: 12. Germline CDR1 reads DFQATT; CDR2 reads SNEGSKA (reference sequence). This CDR3 comprises 16 residues. The chain's CDR3 is CSARGGQLQVGNTIYF. For the CDR3, the DNA is TGCAGTGCTAGGGGGGGACAGCTCCAAGTGGGAAACACCATATATTTT.

A remark on this clonotype: A far larger clone is a single base away, which makes a read error likely. This rearrangement joins TRBV6-2 or TRBV6-3 to TRBJ2-7; D is ambiguous. The J call may be mistaken, given a closer DNA end match to TRBJ2-5. This CDR3 is built from 13 residues. Per germline, CDR1 MNHEY and CDR2 SVGEGT. The CDR3 loop reads CARSVLPQETQYF. Written as DNA, the CDR3 is TGTGCCAGGAGTGTCCTTCCCCAAGAGACCCAGTACTTC.

This clonotype was detected a few times. This chain links TRBV7-9 with TRBJ2-5, with D maybe TRBD2 (6 bases). Germline V gene lookup returns CDR1 SEHNR and CDR2 FQNEAQ (reference sequence). This CDR3 is built from 15 residues. The germline V and J ends were trimmed by 2 bases and 2 bases, with 12 bases remaining between them. CDR3 loop: CASSLTGDTQETQYF. The CDR3, as DNA: TGTGCCAGCAGCTTAACGGGAGATACTCAAGAGACCCAGTACTTC.

The genes are TRBV7-8 and TRBJ1-1; 7 bases are a match to TRBD1. CDR3 size: 15 residues. V dropped 5 bases and J dropped 0; count of bases not matched to a gene: 6. CDR1 is SGHVS, CDR2 FQNEAQ, per germline. CDR3 bases: TGTGCCAGCAGCAAGCCGGGACAGCTGAACACTGAAGCTTTCTTT. It encodes CASSKPGQLNTEAFF.

This clonotype was seen a handful of times. This sequence joins TRBV28 and TRBJ1-2, with D unclear. The CDR3 extends over 11 amino acids. Trimming cost V 8 bases and J 0 bases, with 4 bases left between them. CDR1 and CDR2 (germline): MDHEN, SYDVKM. The CDR3 coding sequence is TGTGCCAGCGGGACTAACTATGGCTACACCTTC. Protein product: CASGTNYGYTF.

A word on this clonotype: It may be a read error: a sequence one base away is much more abundant. This is likely a read error, given that the CDR3 carries no conserved phenylalanine or tryptophan at its end. J is TRBJ2-7 and V is TRBV28; 8 bases agree with TRBD2. Germline lookup yields CDR1 MDHEN and CDR2 SYDVKM. V lost 7 bases, J lost 3 bases, and 11 bases stayed unmatched. The CDR3 runs to 15 residues. The CDR3 loop reads CASNPRGGIFYEQYL. CDR3 nucleotides: TGTGCCAGCAACCCTCGGGGGGGGATTTTCTACGAGCAGTACCTC.

Comment on this clonotype: Just one base apart from a much larger clone, this may be a read error. The chain is built from TRBV7-3 and TRBJ1-2; TRBD1 is a possible D gene (5 bases). The CDR3 is made up of 15 amino acids. Per the germline V gene, CDR1 is SGHTA and CDR2 is FQGTGA. The ends were cut back, 2 bases at V and 8 bases at J, with 18 bases in the middle. The DNA of the CDR3 is TGTGCCAGCAGCTTAGATCCCCGACAGCCACGGGGCTACACCTTC. Residues: CASSLDPRQPRGYTF.